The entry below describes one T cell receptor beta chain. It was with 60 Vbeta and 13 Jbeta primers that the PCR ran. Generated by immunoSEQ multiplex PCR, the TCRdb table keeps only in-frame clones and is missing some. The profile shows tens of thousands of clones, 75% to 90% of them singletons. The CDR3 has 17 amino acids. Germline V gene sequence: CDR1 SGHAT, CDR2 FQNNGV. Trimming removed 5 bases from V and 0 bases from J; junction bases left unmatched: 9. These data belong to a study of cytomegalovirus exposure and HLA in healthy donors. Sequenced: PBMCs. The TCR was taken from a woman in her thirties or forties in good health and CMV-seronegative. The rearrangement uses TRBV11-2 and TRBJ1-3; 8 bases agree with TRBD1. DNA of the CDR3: TGTGCCAGCAGCCCAGGACAGGGAAGAAGCTCTGGAAACACCATATATTTT. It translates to CASSPGQGRSSGNTIYF.